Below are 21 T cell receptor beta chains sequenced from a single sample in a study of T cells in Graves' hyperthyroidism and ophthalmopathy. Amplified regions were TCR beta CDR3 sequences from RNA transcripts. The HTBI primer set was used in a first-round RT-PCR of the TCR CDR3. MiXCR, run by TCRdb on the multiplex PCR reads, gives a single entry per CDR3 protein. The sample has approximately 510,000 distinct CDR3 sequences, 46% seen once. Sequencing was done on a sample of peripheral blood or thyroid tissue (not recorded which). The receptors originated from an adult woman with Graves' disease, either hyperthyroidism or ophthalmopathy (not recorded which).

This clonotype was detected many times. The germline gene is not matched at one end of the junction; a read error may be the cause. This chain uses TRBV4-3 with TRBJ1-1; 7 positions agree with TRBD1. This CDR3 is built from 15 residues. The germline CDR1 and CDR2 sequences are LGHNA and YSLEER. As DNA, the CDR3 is TGCGCCAGCAGCCACCGACCGGGACAGAACACTAAAGCTTTCTTT. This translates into CASSHRPGQNTKAFF.

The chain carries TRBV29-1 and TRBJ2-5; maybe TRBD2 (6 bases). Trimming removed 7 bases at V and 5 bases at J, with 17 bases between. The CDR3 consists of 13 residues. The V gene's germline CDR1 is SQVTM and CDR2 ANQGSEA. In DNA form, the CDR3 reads TGCAGCGCGGCCCCATCGGGGGAGGAGACCCAGTACTTC. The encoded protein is CSAAPSGEETQYF.

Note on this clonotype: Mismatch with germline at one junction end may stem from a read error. The CDR3 protein is CASSLFASSCEQYF. The CDR3 DNA sequence: TGTGCCAGCAGCTTATTTGCGTCCTCCTGCGAGCAGTACTTC. The chain recombines TRBV11-2 with TRBJ2-7; unclear D gene. Germline V gives CDR1 SGHAT, CDR2 FQNNGV. The length of the CDR3 is 14 residues.

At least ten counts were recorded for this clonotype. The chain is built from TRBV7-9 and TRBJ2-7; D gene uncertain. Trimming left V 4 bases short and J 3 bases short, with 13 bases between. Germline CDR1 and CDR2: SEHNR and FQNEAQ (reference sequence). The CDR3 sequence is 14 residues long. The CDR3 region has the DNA TGTGCCAGCAGCTCGGCTCCTGGAAGCTACGAGCAGTACTTC. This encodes CASSSAPGSYEQYF.

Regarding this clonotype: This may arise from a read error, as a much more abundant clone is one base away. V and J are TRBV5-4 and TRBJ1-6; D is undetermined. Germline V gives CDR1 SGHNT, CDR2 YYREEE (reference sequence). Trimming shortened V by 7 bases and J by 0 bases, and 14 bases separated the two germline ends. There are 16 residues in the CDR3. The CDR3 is CASGEQRSSYNSPLHF. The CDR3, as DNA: TGTGCCAGCGGCGAACAGAGGAGCTCCTATAATTCACCCCTCCACTTT.

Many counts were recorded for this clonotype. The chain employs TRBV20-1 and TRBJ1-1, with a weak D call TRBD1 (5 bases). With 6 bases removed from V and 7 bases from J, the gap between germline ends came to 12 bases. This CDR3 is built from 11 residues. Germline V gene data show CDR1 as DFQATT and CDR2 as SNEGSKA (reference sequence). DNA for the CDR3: TGCAGTGCACCGGGACGCCGTGAAGCTTTCTTT. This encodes CSAPGRREAFF.

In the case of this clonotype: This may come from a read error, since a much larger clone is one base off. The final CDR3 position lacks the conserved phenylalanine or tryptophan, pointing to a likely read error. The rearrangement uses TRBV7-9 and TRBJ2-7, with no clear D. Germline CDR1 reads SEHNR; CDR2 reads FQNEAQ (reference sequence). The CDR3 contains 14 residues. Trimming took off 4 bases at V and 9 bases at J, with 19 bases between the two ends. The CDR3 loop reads CASSSSGSGPVQYS. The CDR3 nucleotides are TGTGCCAGCAGCTCTTCAGGCTCCGGACCTGTGCAGTACTCC.

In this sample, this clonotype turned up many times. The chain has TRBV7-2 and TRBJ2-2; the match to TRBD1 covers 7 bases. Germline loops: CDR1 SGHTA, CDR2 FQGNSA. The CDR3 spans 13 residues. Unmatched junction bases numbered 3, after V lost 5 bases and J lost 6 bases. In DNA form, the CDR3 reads TGTGCCAGCAGCGACAGGGTCGCCGGGGAGCTGTTTTTT. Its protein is CASSDRVAGELFF.

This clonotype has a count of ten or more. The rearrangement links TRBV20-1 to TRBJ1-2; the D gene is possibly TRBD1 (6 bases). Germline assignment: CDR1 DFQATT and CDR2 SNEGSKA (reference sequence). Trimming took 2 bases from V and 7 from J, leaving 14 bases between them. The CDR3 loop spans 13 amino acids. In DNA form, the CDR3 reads TGCAGTGCTAGACAGGGGTCCGGCAGTGGCTACACCTTC. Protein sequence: CSARQGSGSGYTF.

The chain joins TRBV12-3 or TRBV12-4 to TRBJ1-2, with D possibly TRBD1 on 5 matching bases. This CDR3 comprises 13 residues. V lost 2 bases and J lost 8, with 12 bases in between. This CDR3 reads CASSLTGAGGYTF. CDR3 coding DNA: TGTGCCAGCAGTTTAACCGGGGCCGGCGGCTACACCTTC.

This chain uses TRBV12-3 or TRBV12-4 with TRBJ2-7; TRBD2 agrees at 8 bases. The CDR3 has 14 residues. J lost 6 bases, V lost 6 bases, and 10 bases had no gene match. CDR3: CASSGGAVRSEQYF. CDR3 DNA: TGTGCCAGCAGCGGGGGGGCAGTAAGATCCGAGCAGTACTTC.

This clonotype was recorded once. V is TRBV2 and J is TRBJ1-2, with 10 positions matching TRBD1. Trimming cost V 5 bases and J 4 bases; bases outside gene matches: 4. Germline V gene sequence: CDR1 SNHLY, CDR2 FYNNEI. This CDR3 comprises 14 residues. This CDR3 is CASSFGTGAYGYTF. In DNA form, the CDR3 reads TGTGCCAGCAGTTTCGGGACAGGGGCCTATGGCTACACCTTC.

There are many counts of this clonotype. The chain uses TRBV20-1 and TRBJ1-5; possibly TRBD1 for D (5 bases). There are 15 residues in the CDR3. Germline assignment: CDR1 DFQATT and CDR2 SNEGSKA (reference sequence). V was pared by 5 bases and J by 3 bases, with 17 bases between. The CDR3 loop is CSAEGPGTNNQPQHF. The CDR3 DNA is TGCAGTGCTGAAGGGCCCGGGACCAACAATCAGCCCCAGCATTTT.

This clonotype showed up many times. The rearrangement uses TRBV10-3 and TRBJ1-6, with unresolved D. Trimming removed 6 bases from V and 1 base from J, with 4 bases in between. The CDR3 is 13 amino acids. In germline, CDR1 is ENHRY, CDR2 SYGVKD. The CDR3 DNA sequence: TGTGCCATCAGGGGTTCCTATAATTCACCCCTCCACTTT. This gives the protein CAIRGSYNSPLHF.

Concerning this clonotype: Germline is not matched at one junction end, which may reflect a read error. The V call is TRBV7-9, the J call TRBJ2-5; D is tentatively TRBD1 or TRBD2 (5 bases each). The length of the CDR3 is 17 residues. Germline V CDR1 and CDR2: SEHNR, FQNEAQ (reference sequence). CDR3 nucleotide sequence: TGCGCCAGCAGCCAAGAAGGATATGGCAGGGCGGGAGAGACCCAGTACTTC. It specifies CASSQEGYGRAGETQYF.

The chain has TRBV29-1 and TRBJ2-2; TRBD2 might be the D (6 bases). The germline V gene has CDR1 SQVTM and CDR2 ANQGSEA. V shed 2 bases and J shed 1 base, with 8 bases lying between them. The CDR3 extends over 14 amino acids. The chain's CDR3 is CSVERRENTGELFF. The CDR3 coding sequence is TGCAGCGTTGAACGGCGGGAGAACACCGGGGAGCTGTTTTTT.

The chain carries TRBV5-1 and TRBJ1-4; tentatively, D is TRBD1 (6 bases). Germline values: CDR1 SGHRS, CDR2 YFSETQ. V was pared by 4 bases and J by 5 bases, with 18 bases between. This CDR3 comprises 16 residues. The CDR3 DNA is TGCGCCAGCAGCGTACACCCGGGACATTCGAATGAAAAACTGTTTTTT. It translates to CASSVHPGHSNEKLFF.

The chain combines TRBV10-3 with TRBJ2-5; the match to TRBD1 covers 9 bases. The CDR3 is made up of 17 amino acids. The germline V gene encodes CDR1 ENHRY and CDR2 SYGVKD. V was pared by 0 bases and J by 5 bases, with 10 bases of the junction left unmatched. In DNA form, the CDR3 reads TGTGCCATCAGTGAGTCGGGAAGGGACAGGGTTGTTGAGACCCAGTACTTC. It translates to CAISESGRDRVVETQYF.

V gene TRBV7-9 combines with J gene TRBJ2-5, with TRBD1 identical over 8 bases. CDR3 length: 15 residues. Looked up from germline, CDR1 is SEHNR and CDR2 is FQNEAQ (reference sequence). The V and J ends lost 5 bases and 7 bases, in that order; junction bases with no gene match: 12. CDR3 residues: CASSQDATGVGTQYF. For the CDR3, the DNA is TGTGCCAGCAGCCAAGATGCGACAGGGGTGGGGACCCAGTACTTC. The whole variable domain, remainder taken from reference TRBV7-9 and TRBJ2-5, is DTGVSQNPRHKITKRGQNVTFRCDPISEHNRLYWYRQTLGQGPEFLTYFQNEAQLEKSRLLSDRFSAERPKGSFSTLEIQRTEQGDSAMYLCASSQDATGVGTQYFGPGTRLLVL.

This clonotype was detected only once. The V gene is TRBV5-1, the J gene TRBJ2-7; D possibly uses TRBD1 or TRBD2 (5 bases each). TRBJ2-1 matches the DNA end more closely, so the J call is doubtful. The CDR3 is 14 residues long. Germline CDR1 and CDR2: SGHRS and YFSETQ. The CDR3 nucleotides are TGCGCCAGCGGGGGTGGGGGTAGCAGCAATGAGCAGTTCTTC. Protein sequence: CASGGGGSSNEQFF.

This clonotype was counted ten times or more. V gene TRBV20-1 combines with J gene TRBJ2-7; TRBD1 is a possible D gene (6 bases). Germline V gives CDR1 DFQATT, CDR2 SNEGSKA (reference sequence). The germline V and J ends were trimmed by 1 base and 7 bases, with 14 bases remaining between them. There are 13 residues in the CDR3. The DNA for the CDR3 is TGCAGTGCTAGAGGGCAGGGGCGATGGGAGCAGTACTTC. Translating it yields CSARGQGRWEQYF.